These T cell receptor beta chains were read from a single sample in a study of T-cell reconstitution after alpha-beta-depleted transplantation in children. TCRdb processed the PCR reads anew with MiXCR; each CDR3 protein has one entry. The sample carries fewer than 700,000 distinct CDR3 sequences, around 13% recorded once. The specimen was PBMCs, mostly from graft donor cells, collected 360 days after TCRalphabeta/CD19-depleted stem cell transplant. These receptors all stem from a male patient under 18 who had a stem cell transplant for acute myeloid leukemia, so the T cells may come from the graft donor. The CDR3 runs from the conserved cysteine through the conserved F or W. A D gene is named only where the DNA matches it firmly. Size is stated for part of the rows, as once, few or many counts, or as a class when the clone is expanded.

abundance: few
len: 15
v_gene: TRBV5-1
d_gene: -
j_gene: TRBJ2-6
CDR3nt: TGCGCCAGCAGCACCCTACCTGGGGGGGCCAACGTCCTGACTTTC
CDR3aa: CASSTLPGGANVLTF

abundance: many
len: 10
v_gene: TRBV29-1
d_gene: -
j_gene: TRBJ2-1
CDR3nt: TGCAGCGTTGTGTTCCATGAGCAGTTCTTC
CDR3aa: CSVVFHEQFF

abundance: -
len: 12
v_gene: TRBV28
d_gene: -
j_gene: TRBJ2-5
CDR3nt: TGTGCCAGCAAGGAGCGGGTGGAGACCCAGTACTTC
CDR3aa: CASKERVETQYF

abundance: -
len: 15
v_gene: TRBV9
d_gene: -
j_gene: TRBJ2-1
CDR3nt: TGTGCCAGCGCCCGTGGGGGGAGCTCCTACAATGAGCAGTTCTTC
CDR3aa: CASARGGSSYNEQFF

abundance: many
len: 13
v_gene: TRBV28
d_gene: TRBD1
j_gene: TRBJ2-7
CDR3nt: TGTGCCAGCAGGGGCCAGGGGGCCTACGAGCAGTACTTC
CDR3aa: CASRGQGAYEQYF

abundance: few
len: 15
v_gene: TRBV7-3
d_gene: -
j_gene: TRBJ2-1
CDR3nt: TGTGCCAGCAGCACCTTACCCCAAGGGCACAATGAGCAGTTCTTC
CDR3aa: CASSTLPQGHNEQFF

abundance: -
len: 19
v_gene: TRBV11-2
d_gene: TRBD2
j_gene: TRBJ2-2
CDR3nt: TGTGCCAGCAGCTTGAGGGAGACCAAGGCTAGCGGGGGCACCGGGGAGCTGTTTTTT
CDR3aa: CASSLRETKASGGTGELFF

abundance: many
len: 12
v_gene: TRBV29-1
d_gene: -
j_gene: TRBJ2-3
CDR3nt: TGCAGCGTTGAGTCTACAGGTGATACGCAGTATTTT
CDR3aa: CSVESTGDTQYF

abundance: few
len: 15
v_gene: TRBV10-3
d_gene: TRBD2
j_gene: TRBJ2-3
CDR3nt: TGTGCCATCAGTGTCACTAGCGGATTCACAGATACGCAGTATTTT
CDR3aa: CAISVTSGFTDTQYF

abundance: many
len: 14
v_gene: TRBV5-1
d_gene: -
j_gene: TRBJ2-7
CDR3nt: TGCGCCAGCAGCTACGGACAGTTTGACTACGAGCAGTACTTC
CDR3aa: CASSYGQFDYEQYF

abundance: few
len: 16
v_gene: TRBV7-9
d_gene: TRBD2
j_gene: TRBJ2-3
CDR3nt: TGTGCCAGCAGCTTAAGACTAGCGGGAGAAACAGATACGCAGTATTTT
CDR3aa: CASSLRLAGETDTQYF

abundance: -
len: 15
v_gene: TRBV2
d_gene: TRBD2
j_gene: TRBJ2-3
CDR3nt: TGTGCCAGATGGGACGGACTAGCGCGCTTCGATACGCAGTATTTT
CDR3aa: CARWDGLARFDTQYF

abundance: few
len: 16
v_gene: TRBV12-3/TRBV12-4
d_gene: TRBD2
j_gene: TRBJ2-7
CDR3nt: TGTGCCAGCAGTTTAAAACTAGCGGGAACGACTACGAGGCAGTACTTC
CDR3aa: CASSLKLAGTTTRQYF

abundance: -
len: 16
v_gene: TRBV28
d_gene: -
j_gene: TRBJ2-1
CDR3nt: TGTGCCAGCAGTTTAGGGGGATGGGGCTCCTACAATGAGCAGTTCTTC
CDR3aa: CASSLGGWGSYNEQFF

abundance: many
len: 11
v_gene: TRBV29-1
d_gene: -
j_gene: TRBJ2-2
CDR3nt: TGCAGCGTTGCAGGGACCGGGGAGCTGTTTTTT
CDR3aa: CSVAGTGELFF

abundance: -
len: 14
v_gene: TRBV6-1
d_gene: -
j_gene: TRBJ2-3
CDR3nt: TGTGCCAGCAGTGCGCGGAAAGGCACAGATACGCAGTATTTT
CDR3aa: CASSARKGTDTQYF

abundance: -
len: 16
v_gene: TRBV4-2
d_gene: -
j_gene: TRBJ2-7
CDR3nt: TGTGCCAGCAGCGAAACCCCGGGACTCCGTCCCTACGAGCAGTACTTC
CDR3aa: CASSETPGLRPYEQYF

abundance: many
len: 17
v_gene: TRBV20-1
d_gene: TRBD2
j_gene: TRBJ2-1
CDR3nt: TGCAGTGCCACGACTAGCGGGACCCCCCTCTCCTACAATGAGCAGTTCTTC
CDR3aa: CSATTSGTPLSYNEQFF

abundance: -
len: 12
v_gene: TRBV20-1
d_gene: -
j_gene: TRBJ2-5
CDR3nt: TGCAGTGCTAGCTTGTTAGCCGGGGCCCAGTACTTC
CDR3aa: CSASLLAGAQYF

abundance: -
len: 14
v_gene: TRBV20-1
d_gene: TRBD2
j_gene: TRBJ2-7
CDR3nt: TGCAGTGCAACGACTAGCGGGACCGCCTACGAGCAGTACTTC
CDR3aa: CSATTSGTAYEQYF

abundance: many
len: 15
v_gene: TRBV7-3
d_gene: TRBD2
j_gene: TRBJ2-5
CDR3nt: TGTGCCAGCAGCCTACTAGCGGGAGTCACAGAGACCCAGTACTTC
CDR3aa: CASSLLAGVTETQYF

abundance: many
len: 13
v_gene: TRBV7-8
d_gene: TRBD2
j_gene: TRBJ2-7
CDR3nt: TGTGCCAGCAGCTTGCTAGCGGGGTACGAGCAGTACTTC
CDR3aa: CASSLLAGYEQYF

abundance: -
len: 11
v_gene: TRBV24-1
d_gene: -
j_gene: TRBJ2-2
CDR3nt: TGTGCCACCAGAAACACCGGGGAGCTGTTTTTT
CDR3aa: CATRNTGELFF

abundance: -
len: 13
v_gene: TRBV29-1
d_gene: -
j_gene: TRBJ1-2
CDR3nt: TGCAGCGTTGAAAGACAAGTTAACTATGGCTACACCTTC
CDR3aa: CSVERQVNYGYTF

abundance: few
len: 13
v_gene: TRBV19
d_gene: -
j_gene: TRBJ2-3
CDR3nt: TGTGCCAGCAGGGTTTACGCGGGGAATACGCAGTATTTT
CDR3aa: CASRVYAGNTQYF

abundance: few
len: 15
v_gene: TRBV12-3/TRBV12-4
d_gene: -
j_gene: TRBJ1-5
CDR3nt: TGTGCCAGCAGTTTACACAGGGTTAGCAATCAGCCCCAGCATTTT
CDR3aa: CASSLHRVSNQPQHF

abundance: few
len: 16
v_gene: TRBV28
d_gene: -
j_gene: TRBJ2-3
CDR3nt: TGTGCCAGCAGTTTAGGGGGGATGGGAAGCACAGATACGCAGTATTTT
CDR3aa: CASSLGGMGSTDTQYF

abundance: -
len: 13
v_gene: TRBV20-1
d_gene: TRBD2
j_gene: TRBJ2-1
CDR3nt: TGCAGTGCTCCTAGCGGGAGTCGTAATGAGCAGTTCTTC
CDR3aa: CSAPSGSRNEQFF

abundance: -
len: 16
v_gene: TRBV10-3
d_gene: TRBD2
j_gene: TRBJ2-3
CDR3nt: TGTGCCATCAGGGCCCAAGCGGGAAAGGGAACAGATACGCAGTATTTT
CDR3aa: CAIRAQAGKGTDTQYF

abundance: -
len: 19
v_gene: TRBV29-1
d_gene: TRBD2
j_gene: TRBJ2-3
CDR3nt: TGCAGCGCCCTGGGGGGGATCCTAGAGAGGACCGTAATAACAGATACGCAGTATTTT
CDR3aa: CSALGGILERTVITDTQYF

abundance: few
len: 18
v_gene: TRBV12-3/TRBV12-4
d_gene: TRBD2
j_gene: TRBJ2-1
CDR3nt: TGTGCCAGCAGTCTCCTGCGGCTAGCGGGAGTATCCTACAATGAGCAGTTCTTC
CDR3aa: CASSLLRLAGVSYNEQFF

abundance: few
len: 15
v_gene: TRBV7-6
d_gene: -
j_gene: TRBJ2-2
CDR3nt: TGTGCCAGCAGCTTAGGCTCCCCGAACACCGGGGAGCTGTTTTTT
CDR3aa: CASSLGSPNTGELFF

abundance: few
len: 13
v_gene: TRBV4-2
d_gene: -
j_gene: TRBJ2-1
CDR3nt: TGTGCCAGCAGCGGGGGCGGATGGAATGAGCAGTTCTTC
CDR3aa: CASSGGGWNEQFF

abundance: few
len: 15
v_gene: TRBV27
d_gene: TRBD2
j_gene: TRBJ2-3
CDR3nt: TGTGCCAGCAGTTTGGGGACTAGCGGGAGTGATACGCAGTATTTT
CDR3aa: CASSLGTSGSDTQYF

abundance: many
len: 15
v_gene: TRBV7-9
d_gene: -
j_gene: TRBJ2-1
CDR3nt: TGTGCCAGCAGCCTAGGGGGACTCTTATACAATGAGCAGTTCTTC
CDR3aa: CASSLGGLLYNEQFF

abundance: many
len: 16
v_gene: TRBV14
d_gene: -
j_gene: TRBJ2-5
CDR3nt: TGTGCCAGCAGCCGGGAACAGGGAATCTACCAAGAGACCCAGTACTTC
CDR3aa: CASSREQGIYQETQYF

abundance: few
len: 13
v_gene: TRBV20-1
d_gene: TRBD1
j_gene: TRBJ1-1
CDR3nt: TGCAGTGCTACGACAGGGGGCAAGTCGGAAGCTTTCTTT
CDR3aa: CSATTGGKSEAFF

abundance: -
len: 16
v_gene: TRBV6-4
d_gene: TRBD1
j_gene: TRBJ2-7
CDR3nt: TGTGCCAGCAGGGGGGGGGCCGGGACAGGGAGCTACGAGCAGTACTTC
CDR3aa: CASRGGAGTGSYEQYF

abundance: few
len: 14
v_gene: TRBV19
d_gene: -
j_gene: TRBJ2-3
CDR3nt: TGTGCCAGTAGTACGGGACTCGTCACAGATACGCAGTATTTT
CDR3aa: CASSTGLVTDTQYF

abundance: many
len: 12
v_gene: TRBV29-1
d_gene: TRBD2
j_gene: TRBJ2-1
CDR3nt: TGCAGCTTGGGATGGGGGGGTAATGAGCAGTTCTTC
CDR3aa: CSLGWGGNEQFF

abundance: -
len: 21
v_gene: TRBV28
d_gene: TRBD1
j_gene: TRBJ2-1
CDR3nt: TGTGCCAGCAGGAATGACTTGGCCCACAGGGGATCCCATAGCTCCTACAATGAGCAGTTCTTC
CDR3aa: CASRNDLAHRGSHSSYNEQFF